These 32 T cell receptor beta chains were sequenced from one sample in a study of shared clonotypes between healthy human individuals (dated by TCRdb to about 2020). The library was produced with the immunoSEQ multiplex PCR assay. Entries here come from immuneACCESS through TCRdb and include only in-frame sequences with V and J called. Some clones fail to appear in such tables; in the studies checked, an unresolved V gene covers under half of the shortfall, and the cause of the remainder is unknown. The table for this sample lists about half a million clones; about 84% of them were counted only once. About 13% of the sample belongs to the ten largest clones. Sequencing used PBMCs. All receptors derive from a woman aged 40 to 50 in good health. Some clones in this sample may be carry-over from other donors' samples.

This chain uses TRBV6-6 with TRBJ2-5, with D tentatively TRBD1 or TRBD2 (6 bases each). The CDR3 contains 15 residues. Germline values: CDR1 MNHNY, CDR2 SVGAGI (reference sequence). V was pared by 5 bases and J by 4 bases, with 17 bases between. The CDR3 protein is CASSTSRGGAETQYF. CDR3 sequence (DNA): TGTGCCAGCAGTACTTCCAGGGGCGGGGCAGAGACCCAGTACTTC.

This clone has just one count. One base separates it from a far larger clone, so it is likely a read error. In the same sample, other DNA sequences code for this CDR3. This sequence joins TRBV28 and TRBJ2-7, with 11 bases matching TRBD2. The CDR3 extends over 15 amino acids. Germline CDR1 and CDR2: MDHEN and SYDVKM. CDR3 nucleotide sequence: TGTGCCAGCAGGCCGGTACTAGCGGGAGTCTACGAACAGTACTTC. This encodes CASRPVLAGVYEQYF.

The rearrangement joins TRBV2 to TRBJ2-7, with a tentative D call TRBD2 (6 bases). The germline V and J ends were trimmed by 0 bases and 7 bases, with 19 bases remaining between them. CDR1 and CDR2 (germline): SNHLY, FYNNEI. This CDR3 contains 16 residues. CDR3 coding DNA: TGTGCCAGCAGTGAAGCATCGAGCGGGTGGCTTCGGGAGCAGTACTTC. This gives the protein CASSEASSGWLREQYF.

Worth noting for this clone: One base away lies a much larger clone, so this may be a sequencing read error. This chain connects TRBV4-1 to TRBJ2-3; D is perhaps TRBD2 (5 bases). V shed 2 bases and J shed 3 bases, with 12 bases lying between them. Germline values: CDR1 MGHRA, CDR2 YSYEKL. The CDR3 loop spans 15 amino acids. CDR3 residues: CASSQQGLCTDTQYF. The CDR3 region has the DNA TGCGCCAGCAGCCAACAAGGACTGTGTACAGATACGCAGTATTTT.

The chain links TRBV28 to TRBJ2-3, with unresolved D. Trimming left V 6 bases short and J 5 bases short, with 15 bases between. CDR3 length: 14 amino acids. Germline V gene data show CDR1 as MDHEN and CDR2 as SYDVKM. CDR3 region: CASSPTPLQDTQYF. The CDR3 DNA sequence: TGTGCCAGCAGCCCGACTCCGCTCCAAGATACGCAGTATTTT.

The genes are TRBV10-1 and TRBJ2-5; no reliable D call. Trimming took 5 bases from V and 5 from J, leaving 12 bases between them. CDR3 size: 13 residues. The germline V gene has CDR1 WNHNN and CDR2 SYGVQD (reference sequence). This CDR3 is CASSTSLGETQYF. The DNA for the CDR3 is TGCGCCAGCAGTACTTCTCTGGGGGAGACCCAGTACTTC.

The CDR3 region has the DNA TGCGCCAGCAGCTTGGAAGACCAGACAGGGGGTGTAGATACGCAGTATTTT. This gives the protein CASSLEDQTGGVDTQYF. The chain is built from TRBV5-1 and TRBJ2-3; 9 bases fit TRBD1. CDR1 SGHRS and CDR2 YFSETQ come from the germline V gene. Germline trimming cut 0 bases from V and 5 bases from J; bases unmatched to any gene: 10. CDR3 length: 17 residues.

The chain links TRBV11-3 to TRBJ2-2; D gene ambiguous. V dropped 5 bases and J dropped 1 base, with 8 bases sitting between them. This CDR3 contains 14 residues. Germline-derived CDR1 and CDR2 are SGHNT and YENEEA. The CDR3 here is CASSPSLNTGELFF. For the CDR3, the DNA is TGTGCCAGCAGCCCCTCGTTGAACACCGGGGAGCTGTTTTTT.

The J gene is TRBJ1-2, the V gene TRBV2; maybe TRBD1 (5 bases). There are 13 residues in the CDR3. V was shortened by 4 bases and J by 4 bases, with 10 bases between the two germline ends. The germline CDR1 and CDR2 sequences are SNHLY and FYNNEI. This chain's CDR3 is CASSAEGPYGYTF. The DNA of the CDR3 is TGTGCCAGCAGTGCGGAGGGGCCCTATGGCTACACCTTC.

In nucleotides, the CDR3 is TGTGCCAGTAGTCCAAATTCCTTCCCGACCCCTTACGAGCAGTACTTC. The encoded protein is CASSPNSFPTPYEQYF. The chain has TRBV19 and TRBJ2-7; unclear D gene. Trimming removed 5 bases at V and 4 bases at J, with 21 bases between. Germline V gene data show CDR1 as LNHDA and CDR2 as SQIVND (reference sequence). The CDR3 sequence is 16 residues long.

In DNA form, the CDR3 reads TGTGCCAGCAGCTTGTGGACAGAGCAGTTCTTC. Protein sequence: CASSLWTEQFF. This chain uses TRBV7-9 with TRBJ2-1, with D tentatively TRBD1 (5 bases). The V end lost 3 bases, the J end lost 10 bases, and 7 bases lay between the germline ends. The CDR3 has 11 amino acids. Germline V gene lookup returns CDR1 SEHNR and CDR2 FQNEAQ (reference sequence).

The chain carries TRBV2 and TRBJ2-2; the D is unclear. Germline V gene data show CDR1 as SNHLY and CDR2 as FYNNEI. The CDR3 is made up of 13 amino acids. With 6 bases removed from V and 1 base from J, the gap between germline ends came to 6 bases. This CDR3 reads CASRVENTGELFF. The CDR3 DNA reads as TGTGCCAGCAGAGTCGAGAACACCGGGGAGCTGTTTTTT.

The DNA for the CDR3 is TGTGCCAGCAGTTTTGACGTCTATGGCTACACCTTC. Encoded protein: CASSFDVYGYTF. The chain combines TRBV28 with TRBJ1-2; D ambiguous. CDR3 size: 12 residues. V gave up 3 bases and J gave up 4 bases, with 6 bases separating them. From germline, CDR1 is MDHEN and CDR2 SYDVKM.

The chain recombines TRBV2 with TRBJ2-7, with TRBD2 matching over 13 bases. V dropped 8 bases and J dropped 6; count of bases not matched to a gene: 10. Germline CDR1 reads SNHLY; CDR2 reads FYNNEI. CDR3 size: 15 residues. CDR3 protein: CASWVGGLAGSEQYF. The CDR3 DNA sequence: TGTGCCAGCTGGGTGGGGGGACTAGCGGGAAGCGAGCAGTACTTC. The complete variable domain, with remaining parts taken from reference TRBV2 and TRBJ2-7, reads EPEVTQTPSHQVTQMGQEVILRCVPISNHLYFYWYRQILGQKVEFLVSFYNNEISEKSEIFDDQFSVERPDGSNFTLKIRSTKLEDSAMYFCASWVGGLAGSEQYFGPGTRLTVT.

Comments on this clone: A far larger clone is just one base off, so this is likely a read error. This chain uses TRBV7-2 with TRBJ2-7, with unresolved D. CDR3 length: 15 residues. Germline CDR1 is SGHTA and CDR2 is FQGNSA. Trimming left V 0 bases short and J 12 bases short, with 21 bases between. CDR3 in amino acids: CASSLARATILGLYF. The CDR3 nucleotides are TGTGCCAGCAGCTTAGCCCGGGCTACCATACTCGGGCTGTACTTC.

Comments on this clone: It differs at one base from a far larger clone, so likely a read error. The J gene is TRBJ2-7, the V gene TRBV27, with D possibly being TRBD2 (5 bases). Germline V gene lookup returns CDR1 MNHEY and CDR2 SMNVEV (reference sequence). The CDR3 extends over 15 amino acids. The DNA of the CDR3 is TGTGCCGGCAGCCCCCGGGGAAGAATCAACTACGAGCAGTACTTC. Protein product: CAGSPRGRINYEQYF.

This sequence joins TRBV5-7 and TRBJ2-1, with a weak D call TRBD2 (5 bases). TRBV5-7 is marked as an open reading frame, function uncertain. This CDR3 has 17 residues. Deletions cut 3 bases from V and 0 bases from J, with 16 bases between. The CDR3 reads CASSSQERTPSYNEQFF. The CDR3 DNA sequence: TGTGCCAGCAGCTCGCAGGAGCGGACCCCCTCCTACAATGAGCAGTTCTTC.

This sequence joins TRBV11-2 and TRBJ2-4; D is perhaps TRBD2 (5 bases). The CDR3 is 12 residues long. The V and J ends lost 10 bases and 10 bases respectively, with 17 bases between them. Germline CDR1 is SGHAT and CDR2 is FQNNGV. Written as DNA, the CDR3 is TGTGCCACCGGAGGTGGCCGCCAGATTCAGTACTTC. Protein: CATGGGRQIQYF.

There are many counts of this clone. Other DNA sequences in this sample translate to the same CDR3. The chain employs TRBV19 and TRBJ2-2; D gene uncertain. Germline V lookup: CDR1 LNHDA, CDR2 SQIVND (reference sequence). V dropped 6 bases and J dropped 4 bases, with 9 bases sitting between them. The CDR3 consists of 13 residues. The CDR3: CASRITGTGELFF. CDR3 nucleotide sequence: TGTGCCAGTAGAATCACCGGCACCGGGGAGCTGTTTTTT.

The chain carries TRBV28 and TRBJ1-4; 7 positions match TRBD1. The V gene end was trimmed by 5 bases and the J gene end by 6 bases; junction bases not matched to a gene: 9. The CDR3 runs to 15 residues. Germline CDR1 MDHEN, CDR2 SYDVKM. The CDR3 sequence is CASSPITGADEKLFF. For the CDR3, the DNA is TGTGCCAGCAGTCCAATAACAGGGGCCGATGAAAAACTGTTTTTT.

Comment on this clone: A single base is all that separates this from a far larger clone, so a read error is likely. The identical CDR3 is also encoded by other nucleotide sequences in the sample. The chain couples TRBV2 to TRBJ2-3; D is uncertain. The germline CDR1 and CDR2 sequences are SNHLY and FYNNEI. The CDR3 loop spans 9 amino acids. DNA for the CDR3: TGCGCCAGCAACGGTCCGCAGTATTTT. Its protein is CASNGPQYF.

In its sample, this clone was seen once. V usage is TRBV7-8 and J usage is TRBJ1-4; D perhaps matches TRBD1 (6 bases). From germline, CDR1 is SGHVS and CDR2 FQNEAQ. V dropped 7 bases and J dropped 3 bases, with 12 bases sitting between them. The CDR3 length is 14 residues. The CDR3 here is CASKGGSSNEKLFF. The CDR3 DNA is TGTGCCAGCAAGGGGGGCAGTTCTAATGAAAAACTGTTTTTT.

V gene TRBV28 combines with J gene TRBJ2-3; D is possibly TRBD2 (6 bases). V gave up 6 bases and J gave up 4 bases, with 17 bases separating them. Germline loops: CDR1 MDHEN, CDR2 SYDVKM. This CDR3 spans 15 amino acids. The CDR3 DNA sequence: TGTGCCAGCAGCTACATAGGCGGGGCGGCAGATACGCAGTATTTT. Translating it yields CASSYIGGAADTQYF.

With respect to this clone: A far more abundant clone sits one base away, making this likely a read error. This CDR3 fails to terminate in the conserved phenylalanine or tryptophan, so it likely reflects a read error. CDR3 coding DNA: TGTGCCAGCAGCGTAGAGGGGGCGCGGGGACAGCCCCAGCATTCT. It specifies CASSVEGARGQPQHS. The chain is built from TRBV9 and TRBJ1-5; 7 bases are a match to TRBD1. Germline V gene data show CDR1 as SGDLS and CDR2 as YYNGEE. This CDR3 has 15 residues. With V trimmed by 0 bases and J by 7 bases, 7 bases remained unmatched.

The V and J genes are TRBV6-6 and TRBJ2-5; D is unresolved. Germline CDR1 MNHNY, CDR2 SVGAGI (reference sequence). The CDR3 sequence is 15 residues long. Deletions cut 0 bases from V and 1 base from J, with 9 bases between. CDR3 residues: CASSYSTEPQETQYF. CDR3 coding DNA: TGTGCCAGCAGTTACTCGACCGAACCCCAAGAGACCCAGTACTTC.

The rearrangement uses TRBV11-2 and TRBJ2-3; the D gene could be TRBD1 or TRBD2 (6 bases each). V was cut by 4 bases and J by 9 bases, with 8 bases left in between. Looked up from germline, CDR1 is SGHAT and CDR2 is FQNNGV. CDR3 length: 11 residues. The DNA of the CDR3 is TGTGCCAGCAGCTCGGGGGCGACGCAGTATTTT. Protein sequence: CASSSGATQYF.

CDR3: CASSLGMAKNIQYF. CDR3 sequence (DNA): TGTGCCAGCAGCTTAGGGATGGCCAAAAACATTCAGTACTTC. V usage is TRBV7-2 and J usage is TRBJ2-4; D is undetermined. V lost 1 base and J lost 1, with 5 bases in between. Germline CDR1 reads SGHTA; CDR2 reads FQGNSA. The CDR3 loop spans 14 amino acids.

About this clone itself: This sequence is one base from a far larger clone and is likely a read error. The sample carries other DNA sequences with the same CDR3. The chain carries TRBV5-6 and TRBJ1-2; D not certain. Per the germline V gene, CDR1 is SGHDT and CDR2 is YYEEEE. The CDR3 covers 13 residues. The germline V and J ends were trimmed by 8 bases and 0 bases, with 11 bases remaining between them. The CDR3 DNA reads TGTGCCAGTAGCGTGGCGTCTAACTATGGCTACACCTTC. Encoded protein: CASSVASNYGYTF.

The V call is TRBV5-1, the J call TRBJ2-3, with TRBD1 identical over 8 bases. Trimming cost V 4 bases and J 6 bases; bases outside gene matches: 13. Per the germline V gene, CDR1 is SGHRS and CDR2 is YFSETQ. This CDR3 is 16 amino acids long. The chain's CDR3 is CASSQVRTGKGDTQYF. CDR3 sequence (DNA): TGCGCCAGCAGCCAAGTTCGGACAGGGAAAGGGGATACGCAGTATTTT. The whole variable domain, remainder taken from reference TRBV5-1 and TRBJ2-3, is KAGVTQTPRYLIKTRGQQVTLSCSPISGHRSVSWYQQTPGQGLQFLFEYFSETQRNKGNFPGRFSGRQFSNSRSEMNVSTLELGDSALYLCASSQVRTGKGDTQYFGPGTRLTVL.

With regard to this clone: Given a far larger clone just one base away, this is likely a sequencing read error. The same CDR3 arises from other DNA sequences in this sample as well. The chain has TRBV7-3 and TRBJ1-1; D gene unclear. The CDR3 is 13 amino acids. Looked up from germline, CDR1 is SGHTA and CDR2 is FQGTGA. CDR3 amino acids: CASSTLVNTEAFF. CDR3 DNA sequence: TGTGCCAGCAGCACCCTCGTGAACACTGAGGCTTTCTTT. Full variable domain (missing parts from reference TRBV7-3 and TRBJ1-1): GAGVSQTPSNKVTEKGKYVELRCDPISGHTALYWYRQSLGQGPEFLIYFQGTGAADDSGLPNDRFFAVRPEGSVSTLKIQRTERGDSAVYLCASSTLVNTEAFFGQGTRLTVV.

This sequence joins TRBV19 and TRBJ1-3; D not resolved. Germline V gives CDR1 LNHDA, CDR2 SQIVND (reference sequence). The ends were cut back, 5 bases at V and 1 base at J, with 3 bases in the middle. CDR3 size: 12 residues. The chain's CDR3 is CASSYSGNTIYF. DNA of the CDR3: TGTGCCAGTAGTTATTCTGGAAACACCATATATTTT.

The V call is TRBV4-1, the J call TRBJ1-3; D is ambiguous. V lost 2 bases and J lost 0, with 5 bases in between. The germline V gene has CDR1 MGHRA and CDR2 YSYEKL. This CDR3 is built from 14 residues. The CDR3 nucleotides read TGCGCCAGCAGCCAAAAGACCTCTGGAAACACCATATATTTT. It is translated as CASSQKTSGNTIYF.